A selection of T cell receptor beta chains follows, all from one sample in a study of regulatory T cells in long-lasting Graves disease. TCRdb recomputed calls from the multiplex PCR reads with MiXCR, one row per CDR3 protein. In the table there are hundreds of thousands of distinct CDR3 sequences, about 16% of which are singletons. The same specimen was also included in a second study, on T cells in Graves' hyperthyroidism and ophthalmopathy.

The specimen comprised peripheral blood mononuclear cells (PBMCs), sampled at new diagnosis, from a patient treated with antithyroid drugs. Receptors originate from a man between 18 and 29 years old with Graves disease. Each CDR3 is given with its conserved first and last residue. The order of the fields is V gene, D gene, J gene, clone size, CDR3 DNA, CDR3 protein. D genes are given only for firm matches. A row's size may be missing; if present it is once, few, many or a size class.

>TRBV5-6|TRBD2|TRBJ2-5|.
TGTGCCAGCAGCCTGCGGGGGGTTGGGGAGACCCAGTACTTC
CASSLRGVGETQYF
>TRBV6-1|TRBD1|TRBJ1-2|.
TGTGCCAGCAGGGGACAGGGGAACTGTGGCTACACCTTC
CASRGQGNCGYTF
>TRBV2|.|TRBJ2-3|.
TGTGCCAGCACCCGGGACGGGGGCACAGATACGCAGTATTTT
CASTRDGGTDTQYF
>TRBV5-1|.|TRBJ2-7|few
TGCGCCAGCACCTTCAGTTTAATCGACTCCTACGAGCAGTACTTC
CASTFSLIDSYEQYF
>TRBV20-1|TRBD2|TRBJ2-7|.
TGCAGTGCTAGGATGATTAGCGGGAGACCCTACGAGCAGTACTTC
CSARMISGRPYEQYF
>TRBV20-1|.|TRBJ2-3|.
TGCAGTGCTATCGGGACGAATAGGGGTACAGATACGCAGTATTTT
CSAIGTNRGTDTQYF
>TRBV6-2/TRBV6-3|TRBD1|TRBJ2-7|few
TGTGCCAGCAGTGAAATGGGACAGGGGGCAGGAGAGCAGTACTTC
CASSEMGQGAGEQYF
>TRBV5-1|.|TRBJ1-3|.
TGTGCCAGCAGCCCAAACACGACAAGCTCTGGAAACACCATATATTTT
CASSPNTTSSGNTIYF
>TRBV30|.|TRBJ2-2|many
TGTGCCTGGAAATCTGGGTCGAGCAACACCGGGGAGCTGTTTTTT
CAWKSGSSNTGELFF
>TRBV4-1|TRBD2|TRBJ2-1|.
TGCGCCAGCAGCCAAGCCTCACTAGCGGGAGGATACAATGAGCAGTTCTTC
CASSQASLAGGYNEQFF
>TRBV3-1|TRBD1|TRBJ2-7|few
TGTGCCAGCAGCCAAGAAACAGGGGCAGGATACGAGCAGTACTTC
CASSQETGAGYEQYF
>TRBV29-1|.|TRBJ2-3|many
TGCAGCGTGAGAGGCAGCGATACGCAGTATTTT
CSVRGSDTQYF
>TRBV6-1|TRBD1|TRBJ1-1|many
TGTGCCAGCAGTCCCGGGGGAGGGGGCAATGAAGCTTTCTTT
CASSPGGGGNEAFF
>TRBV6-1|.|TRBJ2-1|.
TGTGCCAGCACCCTGGACGGATCCAATGAGCAGTTCTTC
CASTLDGSNEQFF
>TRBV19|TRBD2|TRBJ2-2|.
TGTGCCAGTAGTATACCGGGGGGTTCCAACACCGGGGAGCTGTCTTTT
CASSIPGGSNTGELSF
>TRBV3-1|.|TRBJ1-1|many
TGTGCCAGCAGCCAAGAAACTCAGAACACTGAAGCTTTCTTT
CASSQETQNTEAFF
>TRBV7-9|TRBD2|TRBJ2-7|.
TGTGCCAGCAGCTGGGGACTAGCGGAGTACGAGCAGTACTTC
CASSWGLAEYEQYF
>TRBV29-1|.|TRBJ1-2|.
TGCAGCGTTCCCCTTAACTATGGCTACACCTTC
CSVPLNYGYTF